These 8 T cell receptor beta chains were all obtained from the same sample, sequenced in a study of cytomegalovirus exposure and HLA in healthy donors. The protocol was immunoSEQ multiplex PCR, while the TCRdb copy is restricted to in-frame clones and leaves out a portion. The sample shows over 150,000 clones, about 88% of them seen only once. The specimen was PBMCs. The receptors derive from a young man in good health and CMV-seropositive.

CDR3 region: CASSLSGTVSGNTIYF. The CDR3 bases are TGTGCCAGTAGTTTATCCGGGACAGTCTCTGGAAACACCATATATTTT. The V and J genes are TRBV19 and TRBJ1-3; 7 positions match TRBD1. V lost 5 bases and J lost 0; bases outside the gene matches: 7. Germline V gene data show CDR1 as LNHDA and CDR2 as SQIVND (reference sequence). The CDR3 has 16 residues.

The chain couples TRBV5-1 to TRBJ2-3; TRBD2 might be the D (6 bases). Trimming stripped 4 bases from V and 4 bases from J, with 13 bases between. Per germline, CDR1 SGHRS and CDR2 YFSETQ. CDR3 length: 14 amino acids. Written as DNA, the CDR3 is TGCGCCAGCAGCAGAGGGGAGGAGGCAGATACGCAGTATTTT. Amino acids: CASSRGEEADTQYF.

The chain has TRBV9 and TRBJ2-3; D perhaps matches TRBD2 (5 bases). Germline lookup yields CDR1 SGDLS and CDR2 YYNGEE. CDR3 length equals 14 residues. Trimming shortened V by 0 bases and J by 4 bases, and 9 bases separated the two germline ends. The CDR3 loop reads CASSVVSAADTQYF. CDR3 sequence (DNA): TGTGCCAGCAGCGTAGTTAGCGCGGCAGATACGCAGTATTTT.

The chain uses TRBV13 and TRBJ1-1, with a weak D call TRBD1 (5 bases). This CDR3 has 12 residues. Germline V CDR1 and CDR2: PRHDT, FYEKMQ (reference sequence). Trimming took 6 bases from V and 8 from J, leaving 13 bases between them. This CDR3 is CASRITGAEAFF. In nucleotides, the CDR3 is TGTGCCAGCAGAATCACTGGGGCCGAAGCTTTCTTT.

In DNA form, the CDR3 reads TGTGCCATCAGTGAGTCGAATGGTGCGGCCTACGAGCAGTACTTC. As protein: CAISESNGAAYEQYF. V usage is TRBV10-3 and J usage is TRBJ2-7; no clear D. CDR1 and CDR2 from the germline V gene are ENHRY and SYGVKD. Trimming removed 0 bases at V and 2 bases at J, with 11 bases between. The length of the CDR3 is 15 residues.

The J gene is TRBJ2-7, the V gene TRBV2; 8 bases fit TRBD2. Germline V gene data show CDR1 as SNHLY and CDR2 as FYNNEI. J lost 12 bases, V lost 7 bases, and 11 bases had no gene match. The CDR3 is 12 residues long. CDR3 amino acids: CASNRGGSRMYF. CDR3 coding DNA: TGTGCCAGCAATCGGGGGGGGTCACGAATGTACTTC.

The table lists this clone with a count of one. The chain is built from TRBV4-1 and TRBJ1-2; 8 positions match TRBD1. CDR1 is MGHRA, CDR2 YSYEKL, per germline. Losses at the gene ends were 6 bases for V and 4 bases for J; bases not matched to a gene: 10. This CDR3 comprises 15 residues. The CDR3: CASRRPGQGSYGYTF. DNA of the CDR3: TGCGCCAGCAGACGACCCGGACAGGGAAGCTATGGCTACACCTTC.

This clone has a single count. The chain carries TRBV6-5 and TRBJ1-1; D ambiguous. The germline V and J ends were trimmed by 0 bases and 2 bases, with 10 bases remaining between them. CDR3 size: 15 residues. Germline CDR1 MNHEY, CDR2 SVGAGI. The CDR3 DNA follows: TGTGCCAGCAGTTACTCATGGGCAGGAAACACTGAAGCTTTCTTT. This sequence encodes CASSYSWAGNTEAFF.